The 17 T cell receptor beta chains below all came from one sample that was sequenced in a study of cytomegalovirus exposure and HLA in healthy donors. Amplification used 60 Vbeta primers and 13 Jbeta primers. Measured with immunoSEQ multiplex PCR; TCRdb has only the in-frame clones, and not every one. In the table there are roughly 160,000 clones, approximately 81% of which are singletons. The sample taken for sequencing was PBMCs. These receptors were obtained from a male donor in good health and CMV-seronegative.

In its sample, this clone was seen a few times. V and J are TRBV6-6 and TRBJ1-1; D not certain. This CDR3 region has 14 residues. CDR1 is MNHNY, CDR2 SVGAGI, per germline (reference sequence). Between the trimmed V and J ends, which lost 6 bases and 0 bases, there was a span of 11 bases. The CDR3 DNA follows: TGTGCCAGCAGAGAAACCGGGATGAACACTGAAGCTTTCTTT. This codes for CASRETGMNTEAFF.

The chain has TRBV10-3 and TRBJ2-1, with TRBD2 identical over 8 bases. The CDR3 runs to 16 residues. The trim removed 0 bases at V and 4 bases at J, leaving 5 bases unmatched. The germline V gene has CDR1 ENHRY and CDR2 SYGVKD. The CDR3 DNA sequence: TGTGCCATCAGTGAGTCTACTAGCGGATCGTACAATGAGCAGTTCTTC. This encodes CAISESTSGSYNEQFF.

The V call is TRBV28, the J call TRBJ1-3, with no clear D. Germline CDR1 is MDHEN and CDR2 is SYDVKM. The CDR3 extends over 17 amino acids. V dropped 2 bases and J dropped 0 bases, with 14 bases sitting between them. This CDR3 reads CASSLSPLETSGNTIYF. CDR3 bases: TGTGCCAGCAGTTTAAGTCCCCTAGAGACCTCTGGAAACACCATATATTTT.

CDR3 residues: CASSWGQGATETQYF. The CDR3 DNA sequence: TGTGCCAGCTCATGGGGGCAGGGGGCGACGGAGACCCAGTACTTC. The gene calls are TRBV18 and TRBJ2-5; 8 bases match TRBD1. This CDR3 has 15 residues. V shed 5 bases and J 5 bases; nucleotides not matched to a gene: 10. CDR1 is KGHSH and CDR2 is LQKENI in the germline V gene.

The chain carries TRBV5-1 and TRBJ2-5, with D maybe TRBD1 (5 bases). V was cut by 0 bases and J by 3 bases, with 15 bases left in between. The CDR3 sequence is 16 residues long. The germline CDR1 and CDR2 sequences are SGHRS and YFSETQ. This CDR3 reads CASSLAVREGEETQYF. Here the CDR3 DNA reads TGCGCCAGCAGCTTGGCCGTCAGGGAAGGGGAAGAGACCCAGTACTTC.

V and J are TRBV27 and TRBJ1-2; D perhaps matches TRBD1 (5 bases). In germline, CDR1 is MNHEY, CDR2 SMNVEV (reference sequence). This CDR3 has 13 amino acids. Deletions cut 11 bases from V and 4 bases from J, with 17 bases between. The CDR3 DNA sequence: TGTGCCTTGGGGGGGAGAATTTCCTATGGCTACACCTTC. Protein: CALGGRISYGYTF.

The table lists this clone with a count of one. The chain joins TRBV5-1 to TRBJ2-1, with 10 bases matching TRBD2. CDR3 length: 17 residues. The junction had 9 bases not matched to a gene; V was cut back by 4 bases and J by 2 bases. The germline CDR1 and CDR2 sequences are SGHRS and YFSETQ. CDR3 bases: TGCGCCAGCAGCCAATCAATTAGCGGGGGGCCCTACAATGAGCAGTTCTTC. Translating it yields CASSQSISGGPYNEQFF.

CDR3 DNA sequence: TGTGCCAGCAGCTTAGTCGCAGGGATCTACAATGAGCAGTTCTTC. It specifies CASSLVAGIYNEQFF. The V call is TRBV11-2, the J call TRBJ2-1; weak D call: TRBD1 (5 bases). The length of the CDR3 is 15 residues. Deletions cut 1 base from V and 3 bases from J, with 10 bases between. Germline assignment: CDR1 SGHAT and CDR2 FQNNGV.

The rearrangement uses TRBV5-1 and TRBJ1-6; 8 bases are shared with TRBD1. V shed 3 bases and J 6 bases; nucleotides not matched to a gene: 11. This CDR3 is built from 17 residues. Per germline, CDR1 SGHRS and CDR2 YFSETQ. The CDR3 DNA follows: TGCGCCAGCAGCTCTGGACAGGGAAAGAACCCTAATTCACCCCTCCACTTT. The encoded protein is CASSSGQGKNPNSPLHF.

This chain uses TRBV30 with TRBJ2-5; TRBD1 agrees at 7 bases. This CDR3 spans 16 amino acids. V lost 6 bases to trimming and J lost 5 bases; unmatched junction nucleotides: 18. Germline CDR1 GTSNPN, CDR2 SVGIG (reference sequence). In DNA, the CDR3 is TGTGCCTGTGCCTCTCCGCTCGAAGGGGGCACTGAGACCCAGTACTTC. This codes for CACASPLEGGTETQYF.

The gene calls are TRBV15 and TRBJ1-1; 8 bases line up with TRBD1. J lost 0 bases, V lost 6 bases, and 3 bases had no gene match. This CDR3 has 14 residues. Germline V CDR1 and CDR2: LNHNV, YYDKDF (reference sequence). The CDR3 here is CATRPGQVNTEAFF. The CDR3 region has the DNA TGTGCCACCAGACCGGGACAGGTGAACACTGAAGCTTTCTTT.

The gene calls are TRBV28 and TRBJ1-5; tentative D call: TRBD1 (5 bases). The CDR3 runs to 17 residues. Trimming removed 5 bases from V and 0 bases from J, with 17 bases in between. CDR1 and CDR2 from the germline V gene are MDHEN and SYDVKM. CDR3 protein: CASSQPDSPYSNQPQHF. The CDR3 nucleotides are TGTGCCAGCAGTCAACCCGACAGCCCTTATAGCAATCAGCCCCAGCATTTT.

The chain has TRBV9 and TRBJ2-2; 14 nucleotides match TRBD2. Germline CDR1 SGDLS, CDR2 YYNGEE. V dropped 4 bases and J dropped 6; count of bases not matched to a gene: 5. The CDR3 has 16 residues. The chain's CDR3 is CASSPRTSGRSGELFF. The CDR3 DNA sequence: TGTGCCAGCAGCCCTAGGACTAGCGGGAGGTCCGGGGAGCTGTTTTTT.

The V and J genes are TRBV6-5 and TRBJ1-2; TRBD1 matches 10 bases. The CDR3 has 13 amino acids. The V gene's germline CDR1 is MNHEY and CDR2 SVGAGI. V lost 6 bases to trimming and J lost 7 bases; unmatched junction nucleotides: 5. CDR3 protein: CASSLDRGSGYTF. The CDR3 coding sequence is TGTGCCAGCAGCTTGGACAGGGGGTCTGGCTACACCTTC.

This clone has just a few counts. This chain links TRBV6-1 with TRBJ2-7, with D perhaps TRBD2 (5 bases). Germline loops: CDR1 MNHNS, CDR2 SASEGT. V gave up 3 bases and J gave up 0 bases, with 6 bases separating them. This CDR3 comprises 13 residues. The CDR3 reads CASSEGDSYEQYF. DNA of the CDR3: TGTGCCAGCAGTGAGGGAGACTCCTACGAGCAGTACTTC.

The CDR3 loop is CASSLDRGPYNEQFF. The CDR3 DNA sequence: TGTGCCAGCAGCTTGGACAGGGGGCCCTACAATGAGCAGTTCTTC. The chain has TRBV5-8 and TRBJ2-1; 9 bases agree with TRBD1. The CDR3 length is 15 residues. V lost 0 bases to trimming and J lost 2 bases; unmatched junction nucleotides: 0. The V gene's germline CDR1 is SGHTS and CDR2 YDEGEE.

The chain uses TRBV23-1 and TRBJ2-7, with D possibly being TRBD1 (6 bases). Being an ORF, TRBV23-1 has a function that is uncertain. V lost 2 bases to trimming and J lost 4 bases, with 18 bases between them. The CDR3 is made up of 16 amino acids. CDR3 coding DNA: TGCGCCAGCAGTCAAATTCAGGGGTCGCGCAATTACGAGCAGTACTTC. Translated: CASSQIQGSRNYEQYF.